The 31 T cell receptor beta chains below come from one sample, sequenced in a study of control samples from healthy donors and cancer patients. Measured with immunoSEQ multiplex PCR; TCRdb has only the in-frame clones, and not every one. The sample comprises 200,000 or so clones, 85% to 95% of which are singletons, and 1.5% rests with the top ten. Sample: blood. These receptors all come from a man aged 45-65 years in good health.

CDR3 region: CAWSVALNQPQHF. The DNA of the CDR3 is TGTGCCTGGAGTGTGGCCCTTAATCAGCCCCAGCATTTT. V usage is TRBV30 and J usage is TRBJ1-5, with D unresolved. The CDR3 is made up of 13 amino acids. Germline lookup yields CDR1 GTSNPN and CDR2 SVGIG (reference sequence). Trimming removed 0 bases from V and 4 bases from J, with 7 bases in between.

This clone was found once. J is TRBJ2-5 and V is TRBV7-3; 7 bases align to TRBD1. V lost 4 bases, J lost 4 bases, and 6 bases stayed unmatched. Germline V gene sequence: CDR1 SGHTA, CDR2 FQGTGA. The CDR3 runs 14 residues. The CDR3 sequence: CASSSTGMRETQYF. The CDR3 DNA sequence: TGTGCCAGCAGCTCGACAGGGATGAGAGAGACCCAGTACTTC.

The genes are TRBV28 and TRBJ2-5; D may correspond to TRBD1 or TRBD2 (5 bases each). The germline V gene has CDR1 MDHEN and CDR2 SYDVKM. The CDR3 is 16 amino acids. Deletions cut 2 bases from V and 4 bases from J, with 17 bases between. CDR3 sequence reads: CASSLGGGAGRETQYF. The CDR3 DNA is TGTGCCAGCAGTTTAGGCGGTGGGGCAGGGAGAGAGACCCAGTACTTC.

The rearrangement links TRBV7-2 to TRBJ2-3, with D hard to call. This CDR3 contains 15 residues. Trimming took off 1 base at V and 0 bases at J, with 8 bases between the two ends. In germline, CDR1 is SGHTA, CDR2 FQGNSA. The CDR3 region has the DNA TGTGCCAGCAGCTTAGACGGGCCTAGCACAGATACGCAGTATTTT. Amino acid sequence: CASSLDGPSTDTQYF.

The J gene is TRBJ1-2, the V gene TRBV19, with a tentative D call TRBD1 (5 bases). The CDR3 consists of 14 residues. Germline assignment: CDR1 LNHDA and CDR2 SQIVND (reference sequence). V lost 5 bases and J lost 0, with 10 bases in between. CDR3 protein: CASSWGRTNYGYTF. DNA for the CDR3: TGTGCCAGTAGTTGGGGACGGACTAACTATGGCTACACCTTC.

The rearrangement links TRBV11-1 to TRBJ2-1, with unresolved D. The germline V gene encodes CDR1 SGHAT and CDR2 FQDESV (reference sequence). This CDR3 contains 16 residues. V was trimmed by 4 bases and J by 1 base, leaving 14 bases between them. The CDR3 region is CASSYPSSWSYNEQFF. Written as DNA, the CDR3 is TGTGCCAGCAGCTACCCGTCCTCTTGGTCCTACAATGAGCAGTTCTTC.

As DNA, the CDR3 is TGTGCCAGCAGTTACAAGGGGAACGGACTGTTTTTT. Its translation is CASSYKGNGLFF. This chain links TRBV6-2 or TRBV6-3 with TRBJ1-4; TRBD1 might be the D (5 bases). CDR3 size: 12 residues. Trimming left V 2 bases short and J 13 bases short, with 11 bases between. The germline CDR1 and CDR2 sequences are MNHEY and SVGEGT.

The gene calls are TRBV27 and TRBJ1-3; D call uncertain. The CDR3 loop spans 15 amino acids. Trimming took 2 bases from V and 2 from J, leaving 10 bases between them. Germline-derived CDR1 and CDR2 are MNHEY and SMNVEV (reference sequence). CDR3 sequence reads: CASSLMGSAGNTIYF. CDR3 in DNA: TGTGCCAGCAGTTTAATGGGGTCCGCTGGAAACACCATATATTTT.

This chain joins TRBV7-9 and TRBJ1-6; no firm D call. V was trimmed by 5 bases and J by 7 bases, leaving 6 bases between them. CDR1 and CDR2 (germline): SEHNR, FQNEAQ (reference sequence). The CDR3 has 12 amino acids. CDR3 amino acids: CASSRRNSPLHF. The CDR3 DNA is TGTGCCAGCAGCCGACGAAATTCACCCCTCCACTTT.

This sequence joins TRBV18 and TRBJ2-7, with 12 bases lining up with TRBD1. The V gene's germline CDR1 is KGHSH and CDR2 LQKENI. This CDR3 region has 15 residues. Unmatched junction bases numbered 6, after V lost 4 bases and J lost 5 bases. CDR3 bases: TGTGCCAGCTCACTGGCCGGGACAGGGGGCCACGAGCAGTACTTC. Residues: CASSLAGTGGHEQYF.

In nucleotides, the CDR3 is TGTGCCAGCAGCGTGGGACAGGGTCATAGTGGCTACACCTTC. Residues: CASSVGQGHSGYTF. This chain joins TRBV9 and TRBJ1-2; 9 bases align to TRBD1. The CDR3 extends over 14 amino acids. The V segment lost 2 bases and the J segment 7 bases; nucleotides outside the gene matches: 6. Germline CDR1 is SGDLS and CDR2 is YYNGEE.

The chain uses TRBV7-2 and TRBJ2-7; D is tentatively TRBD1 or TRBD2 (5 bases each). CDR1 is SGHTA, CDR2 FQGNSA, per germline. V was clipped by 8 bases and J by 4 bases, with 15 bases between them. This CDR3 comprises 13 residues. This CDR3 reads CASAWGRPYEQYV. The CDR3 DNA follows: TGTGCCAGCGCTTGGGGACGGCCGTACGAGCAGTACGTC.

The rearrangement joins TRBV5-1 to TRBJ1-2; D unresolved. Germline CDR1 SGHRS, CDR2 YFSETQ. Trimming removed 2 bases from V and 4 bases from J, with 9 bases in between. This CDR3 region has 13 residues. Written as DNA, the CDR3 is TGCGCCAGCAGCTTTCCGGAAAGCTATGGCTACACCTTC. Encoded protein: CASSFPESYGYTF. Variable domain in full (rest from reference TRBV5-1 and TRBJ1-2): KAGVTQTPRYLIKTRGQQVTLSCSPISGHRSVSWYQQTPGQGLQFLFEYFSETQRNKGNFPGRFSGRQFSNSRSEMNVSTLELGDSALYLCASSFPESYGYTFGSGTRLTVV.

This chain uses TRBV6-5 with TRBJ2-1; tentative D call: TRBD1 (6 bases). This CDR3 region has 15 residues. Germline lookup yields CDR1 MNHEY and CDR2 SVGAGI. With 6 bases removed from V and 7 bases from J, the gap between germline ends came to 19 bases. CDR3 nucleotide sequence: TGTGCCAGCAGGGGGACACTGACAACACCAAATGAGCAGTTCTTC. It codes for CASRGTLTTPNEQFF.

The chain uses TRBV7-9 and TRBJ2-4, with TRBD1 identical over 8 bases. The CDR3 sequence is 14 residues long. Looked up from germline, CDR1 is SEHNR and CDR2 is FQNEAQ (reference sequence). Germline trimming cut 3 bases from V and 5 bases from J; bases unmatched to any gene: 3. The chain's CDR3 is CASSFDRGQNIQYF. CDR3 DNA: TGTGCCAGCAGCTTTGACAGGGGCCAAAACATTCAGTACTTC.

The chain is built from TRBV7-9 and TRBJ1-4; tentative D call: TRBD1 (5 bases). Germline lookup yields CDR1 SEHNR and CDR2 FQNEAQ (reference sequence). The CDR3 contains 18 residues. With 2 bases removed from V and 8 bases from J, the gap between germline ends came to 24 bases. In nucleotides, the CDR3 is TGTGCCAGCAGCTTAACGGGGTCGGGCAGGGCGAACGAGGAAAAACTGTTTTTT. Protein sequence: CASSLTGSGRANEEKLFF.

This clone was recorded once. DNA for the CDR3: TGTGCCAGTAGTATGGCAGGGGGGCCTGGAAACACCATATATTTT. Translating gives CASSMAGGPGNTIYF. The rearrangement uses TRBV19 and TRBJ1-3; 7 bases are a match to TRBD1. CDR1 is LNHDA and CDR2 is SQIVND in the germline V gene (reference sequence). V lost 3 bases to trimming and J lost 2 bases; unmatched junction nucleotides: 4. The CDR3 is 15 amino acids.

This chain connects TRBV12-5 to TRBJ1-3, with a possible D match to TRBD1 (6 bases). This CDR3 has 15 amino acids. The V and J ends lost 2 bases and 7 bases respectively, with 15 bases between them. Germline V CDR1 and CDR2: LGHNT, FRNRAP. The CDR3 sequence is CASGLKGQTTNTIYF. Here the CDR3 DNA reads TGTGCTAGTGGTTTGAAAGGACAGACAACCAACACCATATATTTT.

The chain combines TRBV10-1 with TRBJ2-1; D is undetermined. The CDR3 has 12 amino acids. Germline CDR1 is WNHNN and CDR2 is SYGVQD (reference sequence). V lost 2 bases and J lost 7, with 6 bases in between. The CDR3 reads CASSEVGNEQFF. The CDR3 coding sequence is TGCGCCAGCAGTGAGGTGGGGAATGAGCAGTTCTTC.

This clone was detected only once. This chain uses TRBV30 with TRBJ2-3; the D gene is possibly TRBD1 (5 bases). In germline, CDR1 is GTSNPN, CDR2 SVGIG (reference sequence). The CDR3 has 15 residues. The V gene lost 2 bases and the J gene lost 2 bases, with 14 bases spanning the gap. CDR3 region: CAWSPSQGLTDTQYF. The CDR3 DNA sequence: TGTGCCTGGAGTCCTTCTCAGGGCCTCACAGATACGCAGTATTTT.

The V and J genes are TRBV5-4 and TRBJ2-3; TRBD2 agrees at 10 bases. This CDR3 contains 14 residues. The ends lost 7 bases at V and 2 bases at J; junction bases unmatched: 4. Germline CDR1 is SGHNT and CDR2 is YYREEE (reference sequence). The CDR3 coding sequence is TGTGCCAGCGCACTAGCGGGGAACACAGATACGCAGTATTTT. It is translated as CASALAGNTDTQYF.

The chain employs TRBV6-5 and TRBJ2-7; D remains ambiguous. Germline V gene lookup returns CDR1 MNHEY and CDR2 SVGAGI. V lost 0 bases and J 4 bases, leaving 13 bases between the germline ends. The CDR3 covers 15 residues. CDR3 protein: CASSYSWAAPYEQYF. For the CDR3, the DNA is TGTGCCAGCAGTTACTCGTGGGCAGCACCATACGAGCAGTACTTC.

The rearrangement links TRBV24-1 to TRBJ2-5; D is possibly TRBD1 (5 bases). CDR3 length: 15 residues. Germline V gives CDR1 KGHDR, CDR2 SFDVKD. The V gene lost 1 base and the J gene lost 0 bases, with 8 bases spanning the gap. The CDR3 spells CATSDFSRDQETQYF. CDR3 nucleotides: TGTGCCACCAGTGATTTTTCCAGGGACCAAGAGACCCAGTACTTC.

The rearrangement uses TRBV6-5 and TRBJ2-7; D is ambiguous. CDR1 and CDR2 (germline): MNHEY, SVGAGI. The CDR3 is made up of 14 amino acids. V was cut by 0 bases and J by 6 bases, with 12 bases left in between. CDR3 loop: CASSYSPALREQYV. The CDR3 DNA reads TGTGCCAGCAGTTACTCCCCCGCCCTTCGCGAGCAGTACGTC.

The CDR3 region is CARNSNQPQHF. In DNA, the CDR3 is TGTGCCAGGAATAGCAATCAGCCCCAGCATTTT. The chain couples TRBV11-2 to TRBJ1-5; no clear D gene. The germline V gene has CDR1 SGHAT and CDR2 FQNNGV. The CDR3 is 11 amino acids. Trimming cost V 9 bases and J 0 bases, with 3 bases left between them.

The CDR3 DNA reads as TGTGCCTGGGGGGGACAGGGAAGAGAAAAACTGTTTTTT. Protein: CAWGGQGREKLFF. This sequence joins TRBV30 and TRBJ1-4; 9 nucleotides align to TRBD1. CDR3 length: 13 residues. Losses at the gene ends were 5 bases for V and 8 bases for J; bases not matched to a gene: 6. The germline V gene encodes CDR1 GTSNPN and CDR2 SVGIG (reference sequence).

The chain joins TRBV28 to TRBJ2-1; D is ambiguous. In germline, CDR1 is MDHEN, CDR2 SYDVKM. Trimming removed 2 bases at V and 3 bases at J, with 5 bases between. There are 13 residues in the CDR3. CDR3 DNA sequence: TGTGCCAGCAGTTTAGGGTACTACAATGAGCAGTTCTTC. Translated: CASSLGYYNEQFF.

This chain uses TRBV29-1 with TRBJ1-1; D may be TRBD1 (6 bases). Trimming removed 4 bases from V and 5 bases from J, with 32 bases in between. The V gene's germline CDR1 is SQVTM and CDR2 ANQGSEA. The length of the CDR3 is 19 residues. CDR3 coding DNA: TGCAGCGTTGGTAGGACAAGGTGGACAGAACAGGATAGTTTTACTGAAGCTTTCTTT. Translated, it gives CSVGRTRWTEQDSFTEAFF.

This clone has just one count. J is TRBJ2-5 and V is TRBV6-1, with 10 bases fitting TRBD2. V lost 8 bases to trimming and J lost 5 bases; unmatched junction nucleotides: 8. This CDR3 contains 14 residues. Germline CDR1 is MNHNS and CDR2 is SASEGT. The CDR3 coding sequence is TGTGCCAGCCGGGAAGCGGGGGGGCCGGAGACCCAGTACTTC. This translates into CASREAGGPETQYF.

The chain links TRBV30 to TRBJ2-7, with unresolved D. The J call may be faulty, since TRBJ2-1 better matches the DNA end. The CDR3 is 14 amino acids. Germline V gene sequence: CDR1 GTSNPN, CDR2 SVGIG (reference sequence). The CDR3 is CAWIPNESNNEQFF. CDR3 DNA sequence: TGTGCCTGGATTCCCAATGAGTCCAACAATGAGCAGTTCTTC.

The rearrangement links TRBV2 to TRBJ2-2, with D unclear. Trimming pared 0 bases from V and 5 bases from J, leaving 10 bases between. Germline lookup yields CDR1 SNHLY and CDR2 FYNNEI. The CDR3 consists of 15 residues. CDR3 in amino acids: CASSEALGVTGELFF. The CDR3 nucleotides are TGTGCCAGCAGTGAAGCGCTTGGGGTTACCGGGGAGCTGTTTTTT. Full variable domain (outside the CDR3, taken from reference TRBV2 and TRBJ2-2): EPEVTQTPSHQVTQMGQEVILRCVPISNHLYFYWYRQILGQKVEFLVSFYNNEISEKSEIFDDQFSVERPDGSNFTLKIRSTKLEDSAMYFCASSEALGVTGELFFGEGSRLTVL.